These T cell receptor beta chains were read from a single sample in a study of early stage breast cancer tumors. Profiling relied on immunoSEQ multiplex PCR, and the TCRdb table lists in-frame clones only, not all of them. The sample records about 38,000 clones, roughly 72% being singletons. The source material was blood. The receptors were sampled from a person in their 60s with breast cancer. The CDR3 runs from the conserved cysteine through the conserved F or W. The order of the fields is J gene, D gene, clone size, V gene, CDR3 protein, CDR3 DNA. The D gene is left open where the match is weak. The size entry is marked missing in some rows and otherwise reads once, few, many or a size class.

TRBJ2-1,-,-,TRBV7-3,CASSSTHNEQFF,TGTGCCAGCAGCTCCACGCACAATGAGCAGTTCTTC
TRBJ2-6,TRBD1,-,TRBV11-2,CASSHFGQGFSGANVLTF,TGTGCCAGCAGCCATTTTGGACAGGGATTCTCTGGGGCCAACGTCCTGACTTTC
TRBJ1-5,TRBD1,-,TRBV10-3,CAISEPAGTGNQPQHF,TGTGCCATCAGTGAACCTGCCGGGACAGGCAATCAGCCCCAGCATTTT
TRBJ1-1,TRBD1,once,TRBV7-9,CASSLTGDTEAFF,TGTGCCAGCAGCCTAACAGGGGACACTGAAGCTTTCTTT
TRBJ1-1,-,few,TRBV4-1,CASSQEQSQLTGEAFF,TGCGCCAGCAGCCAAGAACAATCCCAGCTGACTGGTGAAGCTTTCTTT
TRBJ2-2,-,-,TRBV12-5,CASASGNRLRNTGELFF,TGTGCTAGTGCCTCGGGCAACAGGTTAAGAAACACCGGGGAGCTGTTTTTT
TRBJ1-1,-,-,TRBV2,CASSPAGEAFF,TGTGCCAGCAGCCCGGCAGGCGAAGCTTTCTTT
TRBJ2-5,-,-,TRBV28,CASREEQGKTQYF,TGTGCCAGCAGGGAAGAACAGGGAAAGACCCAGTACTTC
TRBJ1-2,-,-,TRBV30,CAWTPPNYGYTF,TGTGCCTGGACACCACCTAACTATGGCTACACCTTC
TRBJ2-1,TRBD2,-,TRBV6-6,CASSLGTTYNEQFF,TGTGCCAGCAGTTTAGGGACTACCTACAATGAGCAGTTCTTC
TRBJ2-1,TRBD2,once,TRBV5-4,CASSQAGGYNEQFF,TGTGCCAGCAGCCAAGCGGGGGGATACAATGAGCAGTTCTTC
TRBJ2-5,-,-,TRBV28,CASSLTRTGEGVQETQYF,TGTGCCAGCAGTCTCACCAGGACCGGGGAAGGGGTCCAAGAGACCCAGTACTTC
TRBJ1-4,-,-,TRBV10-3,CAISESSTPDEKLFF,TGTGCCATCAGTGAGTCTTCTACCCCGGATGAAAAACTGTTTTTT
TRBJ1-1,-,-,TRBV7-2,CASSWALAMLNTEAFF,TGTGCCAGCAGCTGGGCCCTCGCGATGCTGAACACTGAAGCTTTCTTT
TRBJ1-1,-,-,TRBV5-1,CASSLTDITEAFF,TGCGCCAGCAGCTTAACAGATATTACTGAAGCTTTCTTT
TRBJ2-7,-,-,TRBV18,CASSPKYEQYF,TGTGCCAGCTCACCGAAATACGAGCAGTACTTC
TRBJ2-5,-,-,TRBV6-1,CASSEFNIQETQYF,TGTGCCAGCAGTGAATTTAATATCCAAGAGACCCAGTACTTC
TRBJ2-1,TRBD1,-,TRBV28,CASSPLDRGKPPFAYNEQFF,TGTGCCAGCAGTCCTCTGGACAGGGGAAAACCCCCGTTTGCTTACAATGAGCAGTTCTTC
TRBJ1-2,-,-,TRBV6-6,CASLERGSNYGYTF,TGTGCCAGCCTGGAGAGGGGATCTAACTATGGCTACACCTTC
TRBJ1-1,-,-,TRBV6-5,CASSYGGDLTEAFF,TGTGCCAGCAGTTACGGGGGGGATCTCACTGAAGCTTTCTTT